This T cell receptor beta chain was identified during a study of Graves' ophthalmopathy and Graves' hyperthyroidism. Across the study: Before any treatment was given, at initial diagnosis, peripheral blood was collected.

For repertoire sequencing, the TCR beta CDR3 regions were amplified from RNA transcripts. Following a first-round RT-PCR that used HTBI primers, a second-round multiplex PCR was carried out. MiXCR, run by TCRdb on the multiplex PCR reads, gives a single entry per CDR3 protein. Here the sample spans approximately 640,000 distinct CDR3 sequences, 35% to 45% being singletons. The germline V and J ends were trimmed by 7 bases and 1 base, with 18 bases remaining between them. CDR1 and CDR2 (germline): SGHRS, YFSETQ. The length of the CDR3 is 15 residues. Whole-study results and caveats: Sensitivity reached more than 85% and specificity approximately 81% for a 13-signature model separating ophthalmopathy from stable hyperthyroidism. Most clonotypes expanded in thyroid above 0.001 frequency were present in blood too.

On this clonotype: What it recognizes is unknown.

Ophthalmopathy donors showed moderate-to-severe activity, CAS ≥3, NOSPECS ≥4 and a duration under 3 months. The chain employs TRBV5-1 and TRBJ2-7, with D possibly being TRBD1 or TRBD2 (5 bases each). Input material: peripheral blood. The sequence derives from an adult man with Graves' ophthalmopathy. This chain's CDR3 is CASGSGTLASYEQYF. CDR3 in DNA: TGCGCCAGCGGGTCAGGGACGCTCGCTTCCTACGAGCAGTACTTC.